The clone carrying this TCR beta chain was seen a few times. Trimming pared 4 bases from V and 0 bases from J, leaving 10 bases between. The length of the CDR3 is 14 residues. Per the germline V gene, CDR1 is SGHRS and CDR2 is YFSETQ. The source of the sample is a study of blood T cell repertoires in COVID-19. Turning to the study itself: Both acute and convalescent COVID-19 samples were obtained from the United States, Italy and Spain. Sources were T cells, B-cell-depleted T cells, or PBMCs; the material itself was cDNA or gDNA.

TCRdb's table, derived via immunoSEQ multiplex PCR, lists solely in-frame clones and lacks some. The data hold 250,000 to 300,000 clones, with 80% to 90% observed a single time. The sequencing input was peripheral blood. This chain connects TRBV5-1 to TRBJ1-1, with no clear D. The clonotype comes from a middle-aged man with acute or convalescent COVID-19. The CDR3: CASSPQSMNTEAFF. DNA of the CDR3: TGCGCCAGCAGCCCACAGAGTATGAACACTGAAGCTTTCTTT.